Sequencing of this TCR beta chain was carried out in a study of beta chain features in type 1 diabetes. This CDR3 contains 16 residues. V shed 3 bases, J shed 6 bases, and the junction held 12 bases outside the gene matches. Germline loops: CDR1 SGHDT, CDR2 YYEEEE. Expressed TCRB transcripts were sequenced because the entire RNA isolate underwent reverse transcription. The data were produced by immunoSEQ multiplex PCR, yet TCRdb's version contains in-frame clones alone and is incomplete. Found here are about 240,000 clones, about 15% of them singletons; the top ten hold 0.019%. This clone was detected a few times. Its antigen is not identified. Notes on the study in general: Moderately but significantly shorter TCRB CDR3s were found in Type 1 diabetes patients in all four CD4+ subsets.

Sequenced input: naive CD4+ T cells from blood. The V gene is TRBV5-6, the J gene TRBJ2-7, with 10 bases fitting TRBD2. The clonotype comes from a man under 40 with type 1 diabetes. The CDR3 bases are TGTGCCAGCAGCTCGCTCGGATTCAGCGGGAGGGTCGAGCAGTACTTC. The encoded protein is CASSSLGFSGRVEQYF.